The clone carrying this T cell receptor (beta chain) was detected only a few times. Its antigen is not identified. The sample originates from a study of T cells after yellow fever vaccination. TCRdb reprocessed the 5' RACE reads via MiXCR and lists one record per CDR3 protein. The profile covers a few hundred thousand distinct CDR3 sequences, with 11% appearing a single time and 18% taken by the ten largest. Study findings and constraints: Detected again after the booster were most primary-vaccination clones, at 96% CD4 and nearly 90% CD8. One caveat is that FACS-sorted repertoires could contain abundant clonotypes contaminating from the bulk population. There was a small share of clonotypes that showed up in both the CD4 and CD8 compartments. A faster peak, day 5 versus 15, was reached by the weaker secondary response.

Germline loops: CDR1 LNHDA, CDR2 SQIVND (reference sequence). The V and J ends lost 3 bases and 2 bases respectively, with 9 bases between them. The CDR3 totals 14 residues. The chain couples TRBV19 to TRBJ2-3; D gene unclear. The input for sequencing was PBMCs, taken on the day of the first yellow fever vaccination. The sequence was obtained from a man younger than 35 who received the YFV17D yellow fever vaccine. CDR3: CASSMADYTDTQYF. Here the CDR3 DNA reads TGTGCCAGTAGTATGGCGGATTACACAGATACGCAGTATTTT. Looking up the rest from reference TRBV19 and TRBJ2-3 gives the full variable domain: DGGITQSPKYLFRKEGQNVTLSCEQNLNHDAMYWYRQDPGQGLRLIYYSQIVNDFQKGDIAEGYSVSREKKESFPLTVTSAQKNPTAFYLCASSMADYTDTQYFGPGTRLTVL.